This T cell receptor beta chain originates from a study of OX40 agonist ivuxolimab in advanced cancers. CDR1 and CDR2 from the germline V gene are MNHNY and SVGAGI (reference sequence). This CDR3 spans 14 amino acids. Trimming cost V 6 bases and J 4 bases, with 12 bases left between them. Here immunoSEQ multiplex PCR was the method, and the copy in TCRdb shows in-frame clones only, minus some. This table holds over 40,000 clones, around nine tenths found once. The receptor comes from an adult with an advanced solid tumor such as melanoma, head and neck, liver or kidney cancer. The sequencing used CD4+ or CD8+ T cells sorted from blood, collected in a trial of the OX40 agonist ivuxolimab. The chain joins TRBV6-6 to TRBJ2-2; the D gene could be TRBD1 or TRBD2 (5 bases each). The CDR3 DNA reads as TGTGCCAGCAGGGGGACCAAGACCACCGGGGAGCTGTTTTTT. As protein: CASRGTKTTGELFF.